Shown below are 24 T cell receptor beta chains from a single sample sequenced in a study of shared clonotypes between healthy human individuals (dated by TCRdb to 2019 to 2021). Library method: the immunoSEQ multiplex PCR assay. TCRdb limited this immuneACCESS table to in-frame rearrangements with V and J called. A share of clones is missing; checked studies link under half to unresolved V genes, and the rest is unexplained. This sample has roughly 1,100,000 clones in its table, and 70% to 80% of those were observed once. The ten biggest clones cover over 1.3% of the sample. Sequenced input: memory CD4+ T cells sorted from blood. Per the publication, the cell subset or site label means: CD45RA-negative fraction. The receptors originated from a man between 18 and 29 years old in good health.

Only a few counts were recorded for this clone. V usage is TRBV5-6 and J usage is TRBJ1-6, with D possibly TRBD1 on 5 matching bases. Germline V gene sequence: CDR1 SGHDT, CDR2 YYEEEE. CDR3 length: 17 amino acids. V dropped 2 bases and J dropped 0 bases, with 12 bases sitting between them. CDR3 in DNA: TGTGCCAGCAGCTTCTCAGGGCCGGGCTCCTATAATTCACCCCTCCACTTT. The encoded protein is CASSFSGPGSYNSPLHF.

V is TRBV4-3 and J is TRBJ2-3; perhaps D is TRBD1 or TRBD2 (6 bases each). Per the germline V gene, CDR1 is LGHNA and CDR2 is YSLEER. V was trimmed by 3 bases and J by 5 bases, leaving 12 bases between them. This CDR3 comprises 14 residues. The CDR3 DNA is TGCGCCAGCAGCCAGGTCGGAGGGGGAGATACGCAGTATTTT. This codes for CASSQVGGGDTQYF.

This clone was counted a few times. Other nucleotide sequences in the sample specify the same CDR3. The rearrangement links TRBV7-2 to TRBJ1-1; D remains unclear. This CDR3 has 15 residues. V was clipped by 5 bases and J by 5 bases, with 18 bases between them. CDR1 and CDR2 (germline): SGHTA, FQGNSA. The CDR3 coding sequence is TGTGCCAGCAGCCTCAAAGGCCAGAGCGGAACTGAAGCTTTCTTT. This gives the protein CASSLKGQSGTEAFF.

This clone has only one observation. This chain links TRBV25-1 with TRBJ2-7; weak D call: TRBD1 (5 bases). CDR1 and CDR2 (germline): MGHDK, SYGVNS. The CDR3 is made up of 13 amino acids. Trimming took 5 bases from V and 0 from J, leaving 8 bases between them. The CDR3 protein is CASSPDNSYEQYF. CDR3 nucleotides: TGTGCCAGCAGTCCGGACAACTCCTACGAGCAGTACTTC.

The rearrangement links TRBV5-4 to TRBJ1-6; TRBD1 might be the D (5 bases). Trimming pared 5 bases from V and 6 bases from J, leaving 9 bases between. Germline CDR1 and CDR2: SGHNT and YYREEE (reference sequence). The CDR3 covers 13 residues. CDR3 sequence reads: CASRLDSNSPLHF. The CDR3 bases are TGTGCCAGCAGACTTGACAGTAATTCACCCCTCCACTTT.

This chain uses TRBV6-1 with TRBJ1-1; 9 bases align to TRBD1. CDR3 length: 13 amino acids. The junction had 4 bases not matched to a gene; V was cut back by 6 bases and J by 5 bases. The germline gives CDR1 MNHNS, CDR2 SASEGT. CDR3 sequence (DNA): TGTGCCAGCAGGAAGACAGGGGGAACTGAAGCTTTCTTT. Encoded protein: CASRKTGGTEAFF.

The J gene is TRBJ2-7, the V gene TRBV2, with a weak D call TRBD1 (5 bases). V dropped 3 bases and J dropped 9 bases, with 12 bases sitting between them. The CDR3 contains 12 residues. Looked up from germline, CDR1 is SNHLY and CDR2 is FYNNEI. Here the CDR3 DNA reads TGTGCCAGCAGTGATCTAGGGGAAAGGCAGTACTTC. This codes for CASSDLGERQYF.

The sample holds a few counts of this clone. The genes are TRBV14 and TRBJ1-6, with a tentative D call TRBD1 (5 bases). CDR3 size: 13 residues. Germline V gene data show CDR1 as SGHDN and CDR2 as FVKESK. V lost 1 base and J 11 bases, leaving 9 bases between the germline ends. The CDR3 coding sequence is TGTGCCAGCAGCCAAGCTGGGGGAACACCCCTCCACTTT. Translated: CASSQAGGTPLHF. The full variable domain, rest sourced from reference TRBV14 and TRBJ1-6, is EAGVTQFPSHSVIEKGQTVTLRCDPISGHDNLYWYRRVMGKEIKFLLHFVKESKQDESGMPNNRFLAERTGGTYSTLKVQPAELEDSGVYFCASSQAGGTPLHFGNGTRLTVT.

V usage is TRBV5-1 and J usage is TRBJ2-5, with 8 bases identical to TRBD1. J lost 5 bases, V lost 4 bases, and 16 bases had no gene match. This CDR3 region has 17 residues. Germline V gene sequence: CDR1 SGHRS, CDR2 YFSETQ. CDR3 DNA sequence: TGCGCCAGCAGCCTGTATACCGGGACAGGCGCTGGGGAGACCCAGTACTTC. This translates into CASSLYTGTGAGETQYF.

The chain has TRBV5-6 and TRBJ2-7, with no clear D. V was trimmed by 2 bases and J by 3 bases, leaving 15 bases between them. Germline V gene sequence: CDR1 SGHDT, CDR2 YYEEEE. This CDR3 comprises 15 residues. The CDR3 here is CASSFVYARYYEQYF. The CDR3 DNA follows: TGTGCCAGCAGCTTTGTTTATGCTCGGTACTACGAGCAGTACTTC.

The genes are TRBV9 and TRBJ2-7, with D unresolved. Germline values: CDR1 SGDLS, CDR2 YYNGEE. V dropped 1 base and J dropped 0 bases, with 8 bases sitting between them. This CDR3 is 14 amino acids long. The CDR3: CASSVRQPSYEQYF. CDR3 nucleotide sequence: TGTGCCAGCAGCGTACGGCAGCCCTCCTACGAGCAGTACTTC.

This chain links TRBV10-2 with TRBJ1-5, with D possibly being TRBD1 (6 bases). Per germline, CDR1 WSHSY and CDR2 SAAADI. The CDR3 runs 16 residues. The germline V and J ends were trimmed by 0 bases and 0 bases, with 9 bases remaining between them. The DNA of the CDR3 is TGCGCCAGCAGTGAGTCCGGACAGTTTAGCAATCAGCCCCAGCATTTT. Translated: CASSESGQFSNQPQHF.

The rearrangement joins TRBV7-2 to TRBJ2-5; D might be TRBD1 or TRBD2, each matching 5 bases. The CDR3 is 14 residues long. V was clipped by 1 base and J by 1 base, with 7 bases between them. Per germline, CDR1 SGHTA and CDR2 FQGNSA. CDR3 sequence: CASSLGDVQETQYF. For the CDR3, the DNA is TGTGCCAGCAGCTTAGGGGACGTCCAAGAGACCCAGTACTTC.

The table lists this clone with a few counts. CDR3: CAWNPLEGFGGNEQFF. DNA of the CDR3: TGTGCCTGGAATCCTCTCGAGGGCTTTGGGGGGAATGAGCAGTTCTTC. The J gene is TRBJ2-1, the V gene TRBV30, with TRBD2 as a possible D gene (6 bases). V was pared by 4 bases and J by 7 bases, with 23 bases between. The CDR3 spans 16 residues. Germline V gives CDR1 GTSNPN, CDR2 SVGIG (reference sequence).

The genes are TRBV5-1 and TRBJ2-7; the D gene is possibly TRBD2 (5 bases). V was clipped by 0 bases and J by 2 bases, with 12 bases between them. CDR1 and CDR2 from the germline V gene are SGHRS and YFSETQ. The CDR3 runs 15 residues. CDR3 sequence: CASSLGETKAYEQYF. In nucleotides, the CDR3 is TGCGCCAGCAGCTTGGGGGAGACGAAGGCCTACGAGCAGTACTTC.

The chain is built from TRBV9 and TRBJ2-3, with 15 nucleotides matching TRBD2. Germline V gene sequence: CDR1 SGDLS, CDR2 YYNGEE. CDR3 length: 19 residues. V shed 0 bases, J shed 4 bases, and the junction held 9 bases outside the gene matches. The CDR3 here is CASSVGQGGLAGGSDTQYF. CDR3 DNA: TGTGCCAGCAGCGTAGGACAGGGGGGACTAGCGGGAGGATCAGATACGCAGTATTTT. Combining the CDR3 with reference TRBV9 and TRBJ2-3 gives the whole variable domain DSGVTQTPKHLITATGQRVTLRCSPRSGDLSVYWYQQSLDQGLQFLIQYYNGEERAKGNILERFSAQQFPDLHSELNLSSLELGDSALYFCASSVGQGGLAGGSDTQYFGPGTRLTVL.

This clone was seen a single time. The chain has TRBV12-5 and TRBJ2-5; the D is unclear. The CDR3 is made up of 14 amino acids. V was shortened by 1 base and J by 1 base, with 7 bases between the two germline ends. Germline CDR1 reads LGHNT; CDR2 reads FRNRAP. The CDR3 is CASGLGVGQETQYF. Written as DNA, the CDR3 is TGTGCTAGTGGTTTGGGGGTGGGCCAAGAGACCCAGTACTTC.

Details on this clone: The same CDR3 is also encoded by other DNA sequences in this sample. The chain recombines TRBV2 with TRBJ1-1; TRBD1 might be the D (5 bases). Germline assignment: CDR1 SNHLY and CDR2 FYNNEI. The V end was cut by 6 bases, the J end by 0 bases, with 11 bases between. CDR3 length: 14 residues. CDR3 sequence: CASRLTALNTEAFF. The CDR3 nucleotides are TGTGCCAGCAGGCTGACAGCACTGAACACTGAAGCTTTCTTT.

The V gene is TRBV2, the J gene TRBJ1-1; 9 positions agree with TRBD1. CDR3 length: 14 amino acids. CDR1 and CDR2 from the germline V gene are SNHLY and FYNNEI. V lost 6 bases and J lost 5; bases outside the gene matches: 7. This CDR3 reads CASRDRGDGTEAFF. The CDR3 region has the DNA TGTGCCAGCAGGGACAGGGGTGATGGAACTGAAGCTTTCTTT.

Concerning this clone itself: This specimen includes other DNA sequences encoding the same CDR3. The V and J genes are TRBV7-2 and TRBJ2-7; 12 positions agree with TRBD1. This CDR3 has 15 residues. Germline lookup yields CDR1 SGHTA and CDR2 FQGNSA. Trimming cost V 1 base and J 4 bases; bases outside gene matches: 2. The CDR3 sequence is CASSLGGQGAYEQYF. The CDR3 DNA follows: TGTGCCAGCAGCTTAGGGGGACAGGGGGCTTACGAGCAGTACTTC.

The chain carries TRBV6-5 and TRBJ2-1; D is ambiguous. This CDR3 spans 12 amino acids. Looked up from germline, CDR1 is MNHEY and CDR2 is SVGAGI. Deletions cut 6 bases from V and 6 bases from J, with 9 bases between. CDR3 DNA: TGTGCCAGCAGCCAGGACGGCAATGAGCAGTTCTTC. Protein product: CASSQDGNEQFF.

The chain is built from TRBV6-1 and TRBJ2-2; D is unclear. There are 15 residues in the CDR3. V was clipped by 7 bases and J by 1 base, with 13 bases between them. Germline assignment: CDR1 MNHNS and CDR2 SASEGT. The CDR3 reads CASTWWEQNTGELFF. The CDR3 coding sequence is TGTGCCAGCACCTGGTGGGAACAGAACACCGGGGAGCTGTTTTTT.

J is TRBJ2-1 and V is TRBV9, with 9 bases that match TRBD1. Unmatched junction bases numbered 2, after V lost 2 bases and J lost 8 bases. The CDR3 sequence is 13 residues long. Germline V gene sequence: CDR1 SGDLS, CDR2 YYNGEE. The CDR3 here is CASSVRTGDEQFF. Written as DNA, the CDR3 is TGTGCCAGCAGCGTTAGGACAGGGGATGAGCAGTTCTTC.

The rearrangement uses TRBV6-5 and TRBJ1-1; D gene uncertain. V was trimmed by 5 bases and J by 1 base, leaving 11 bases between them. The germline V gene encodes CDR1 MNHEY and CDR2 SVGAGI. This CDR3 has 14 residues. The CDR3 sequence is CASSPLDSNTEAFF. Written as DNA, the CDR3 is TGTGCCAGCAGTCCCCTCGATTCGAACACTGAAGCTTTCTTT.